The clone carrying this T cell receptor beta chain has more than one count but fewer than ten. This sample is part of a study of blood T cell repertoires in COVID-19. The overall study: Both acute and convalescent COVID-19 samples were obtained from the United States, Italy and Spain. From T cells, B-cell-depleted T cells, or PBMCs came the material, which was cDNA or gDNA.

Only in-frame clones appear in the TCRdb table, and some are missing; sequencing was by immunoSEQ multiplex PCR. The sample lists 91,000 or so clones, approximately 78% occurring once. The V gene's germline CDR1 is MNHNY and CDR2 SVGAGI (reference sequence). V was pared by 0 bases and J by 3 bases, with 4 bases of the junction left unmatched. This CDR3 is built from 16 residues. The sequence derives from a man in his fifties with active or convalescent COVID-19. This rearrangement joins TRBV6-6 to TRBJ1-2; 10 bases match TRBD1. The sample taken for sequencing was peripheral blood. Here the CDR3 DNA reads TGTGCCAGCAGTTACTCCCCGACAGGGGGCGACTATGGCTACACCTTC. Its translation: CASSYSPTGGDYGYTF.